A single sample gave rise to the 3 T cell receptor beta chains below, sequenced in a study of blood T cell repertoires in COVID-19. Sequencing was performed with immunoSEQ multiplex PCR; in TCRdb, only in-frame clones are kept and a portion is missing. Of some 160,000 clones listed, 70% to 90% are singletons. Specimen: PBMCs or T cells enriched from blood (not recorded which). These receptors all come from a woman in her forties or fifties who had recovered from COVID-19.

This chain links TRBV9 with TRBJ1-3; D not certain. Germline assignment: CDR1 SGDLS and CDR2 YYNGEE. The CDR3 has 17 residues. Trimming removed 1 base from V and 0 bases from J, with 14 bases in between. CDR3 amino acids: CASSVTLIPSSGNTIYF. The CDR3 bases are TGTGCCAGCAGCGTAACTTTGATCCCTAGCTCTGGAAACACCATATATTTT.

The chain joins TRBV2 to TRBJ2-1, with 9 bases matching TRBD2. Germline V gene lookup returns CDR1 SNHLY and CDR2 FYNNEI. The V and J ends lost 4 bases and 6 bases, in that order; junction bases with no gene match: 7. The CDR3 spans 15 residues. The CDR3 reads CASSGLRGGPNEQFF. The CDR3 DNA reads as TGTGCCAGCAGTGGCCTGCGGGGGGGGCCCAATGAGCAGTTCTTC.

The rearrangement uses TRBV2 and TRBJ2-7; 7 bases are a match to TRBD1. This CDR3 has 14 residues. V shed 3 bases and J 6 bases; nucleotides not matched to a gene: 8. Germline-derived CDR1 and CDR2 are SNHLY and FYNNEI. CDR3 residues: CASSDQAGGAEQYF. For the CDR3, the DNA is TGTGCCAGCAGTGATCAGGCAGGGGGAGCCGAGCAGTACTTC. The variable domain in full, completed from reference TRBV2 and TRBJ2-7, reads EPEVTQTPSHQVTQMGQEVILRCVPISNHLYFYWYRQILGQKVEFLVSFYNNEISEKSEIFDDQFSVERPDGSNFTLKIRSTKLEDSAMYFCASSDQAGGAEQYFGPGTRLTVT.